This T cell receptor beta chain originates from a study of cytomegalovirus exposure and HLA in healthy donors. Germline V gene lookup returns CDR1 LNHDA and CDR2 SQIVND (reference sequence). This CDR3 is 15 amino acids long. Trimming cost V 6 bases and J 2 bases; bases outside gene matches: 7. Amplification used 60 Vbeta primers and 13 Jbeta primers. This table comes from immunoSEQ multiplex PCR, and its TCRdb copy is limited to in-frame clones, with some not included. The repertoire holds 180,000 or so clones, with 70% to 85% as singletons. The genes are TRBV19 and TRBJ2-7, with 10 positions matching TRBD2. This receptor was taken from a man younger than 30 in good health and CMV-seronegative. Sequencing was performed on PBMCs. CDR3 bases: TGTGCCAGTAGCGCAAGCGGGAGGGGTACCTACGAGCAGTACTTC. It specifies CASSASGRGTYEQYF.